In its sample, the clone carrying this T cell receptor beta chain was seen once. The sample has other DNA sequences that encode this CDR3 too. In the authors' methods: How many nucleated cells were present was estimated from reference gene primer amplification. Libraries were prepared by immunoSEQ multiplex PCR; TCRdb keeps only in-frame clonotypes and omits some of them. V and J calls plus clone size are reproduced from that table; the DNA served to infer D and trimming. The data contain around 52,000 clones, about 85% of them singletons. One Seattle source followed patients from active infection through their disease course. The CDR3 contains 13 residues. V lost 6 bases and J lost 7; bases outside the gene matches: 7. Per the germline V gene, CDR1 is MNHEY and CDR2 is SVGAGI. This sample was taken from a study of blood T cell repertoires in COVID-19. About the research overall: T cells, B-cell-depleted T cells, or PBMCs provided the cDNA or gDNA that served as material.

This clonotype was obtained from a woman older than 75 with COVID-19, enrolled during active disease. The rearrangement uses TRBV6-5 and TRBJ1-2, with 8 nucleotides matching TRBD1. What was sequenced was peripheral blood. The chain's CDR3 is CASSPQGARGYTF. In DNA, the CDR3 is TGTGCCAGCAGCCCGCAGGGGGCGCGTGGCTACACCTTC.